These 5 T cell receptor beta chains originate from one sample sequenced in a study of cytotoxic CD8 clonotypes in ibrutinib-treated CLL. This table comes from immunoSEQ multiplex PCR, and its TCRdb copy is limited to in-frame clones, with some not included. Here the sample spans 110,000 to 150,000 clones, about 91% being singletons. This sample comprised PBMCs, obtained after 12 months of ibrutinib treatment. All receptors derive from a human donor with chronic lymphocytic leukemia.

This chain links TRBV7-2 with TRBJ2-3; the match to TRBD2 covers 7 bases. The CDR3 extends over 14 amino acids. Losses at the gene ends were 5 bases for V and 5 bases for J; bases not matched to a gene: 7. The V gene's germline CDR1 is SGHTA and CDR2 FQGNSA. The CDR3 bases are TGTGCCAGCAGCCCTACCGTAGCGGGAGATACGCAGTATTTT. This codes for CASSPTVAGDTQYF.

J is TRBJ2-3 and V is TRBV5-1, with unresolved D. Germline V gives CDR1 SGHRS, CDR2 YFSETQ. Trimming left V 4 bases short and J 2 bases short, with 8 bases between. The CDR3 has 13 amino acids. The chain's CDR3 is CASSLGYTDTQYF. In DNA form, the CDR3 reads TGCGCCAGCAGCCTAGGATACACAGATACGCAGTATTTT.

Remarks on this clone: The same CDR3 arises from other DNA sequences in this sample as well. The rearrangement joins TRBV9 to TRBJ1-1; D gene ambiguous. CDR3 length: 12 residues. Deletions cut 0 bases from V and 7 bases from J, with 7 bases between. The germline CDR1 and CDR2 sequences are SGDLS and YYNGEE. The CDR3 nucleotides are TGTGCCAGCAGCGTAGACGGCGGTGAAGCTTTCTTT. This codes for CASSVDGGEAFF.

As regards this clone: Other DNA sequences of this sample code for an identical CDR3. CDR3 sequence (DNA): TGCGCCAGCAGCTTGGCCGGCGATACGCAGTATTTT. This sequence encodes CASSLAGDTQYF. The V call is TRBV5-1, the J call TRBJ2-3; no clear D gene. This CDR3 is built from 12 residues. Trimming shortened V by 0 bases and J by 6 bases, and 5 bases separated the two germline ends. Germline V lookup: CDR1 SGHRS, CDR2 YFSETQ.

The chain employs TRBV19 and TRBJ2-3; D perhaps matches TRBD1 (5 bases). The germline V and J ends were trimmed by 4 bases and 3 bases, with 5 bases remaining between them. CDR3 length: 12 amino acids. Germline V gene data show CDR1 as LNHDA and CDR2 as SQIVND (reference sequence). The CDR3 DNA follows: TGTGCCAGTAGTACAGGGACAGATACGCAGTATTTT. Translating it yields CASSTGTDTQYF.